The T cell receptor (beta chain) under discussion was sequenced for a study of cytomegalovirus exposure and HLA in healthy donors. Study observations and caveats: Because they were indistinguishable, some V segments, including TRBV6-2 and TRBV6-3, were excluded. Follow-up analysis later connected one missense variant in DCLRE1C with trimming of TCR beta V- and J-genes.

The study ran its PCR with 60 Vbeta and 13 Jbeta primers. Measured with immunoSEQ multiplex PCR; TCRdb has only the in-frame clones, and not every one. Among around 130,000 clones listed, more than 60% were seen once. Of note for this clone: What it recognizes is unknown.

With 6 bases removed from V and 8 bases from J, the gap between germline ends came to 17 bases. CDR1 MNHEY and CDR2 SVGAGI come from the germline V gene. This CDR3 is 13 amino acids long. The J gene is TRBJ2-7, the V gene TRBV6-5, with TRBD1 as a possible D gene (5 bases). The source of this sequence is a male donor in good health and CMV-seronegative. Sequencing was done on a sample of PBMCs. The CDR3 loop is CASRTGRVDQQYF. The CDR3 DNA is TGTGCCAGCAGGACGGGCAGGGTTGATCAGCAGTACTTC.